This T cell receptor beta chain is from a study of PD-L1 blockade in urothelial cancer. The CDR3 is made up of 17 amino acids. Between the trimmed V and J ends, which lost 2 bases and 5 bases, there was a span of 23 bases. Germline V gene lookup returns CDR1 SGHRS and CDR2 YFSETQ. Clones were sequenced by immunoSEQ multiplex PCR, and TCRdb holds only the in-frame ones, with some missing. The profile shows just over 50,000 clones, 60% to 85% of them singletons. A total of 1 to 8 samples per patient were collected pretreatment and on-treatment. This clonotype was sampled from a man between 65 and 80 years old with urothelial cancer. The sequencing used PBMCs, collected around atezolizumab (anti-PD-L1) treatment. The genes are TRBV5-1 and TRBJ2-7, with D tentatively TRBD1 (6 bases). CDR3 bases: TGCGCCAGCAGCTTTGGGATCCTCGTTCCGGACAGAGACGAGCAGTACTTC. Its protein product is CASSFGILVPDRDEQYF.